These 16 T cell receptor beta chains were sequenced from one sample in a study of control samples from healthy donors and cancer patients (dated by TCRdb to the early 2020s). The library was generated by the immunoSEQ multiplex PCR assay. TCRdb obtained this table from immuneACCESS and retained in-frame rearrangements with V and J assigned. These tables miss some clones; where compared with another copy, unresolved V genes account for less than half of the shortfall, and the remainder is unexplained. The sample table holds approximately 170,000 clones, of which about 93% were seen once. About 0.73% of the sample is in the top ten clones. Material: blood. All receptors come from a woman younger than 45 in good health.

J is TRBJ2-3 and V is TRBV2, with D unclear. Trimming cost V 6 bases and J 0 bases, with 13 bases left between them. CDR3 length equals 15 residues. Germline loops: CDR1 SNHLY, CDR2 FYNNEI. The CDR3 is CASRRGSSSTDTQYF. The CDR3 DNA reads TGTGCCAGCAGAAGAGGAAGTTCTAGCACAGATACGCAGTATTTT.

The V call is TRBV10-3, the J call TRBJ2-7; D might be TRBD2 (5 bases). The CDR3 length is 16 residues. V was pared by 5 bases and J by 3 bases, with 20 bases between. Germline V gene data show CDR1 as ENHRY and CDR2 as SYGVKD. The CDR3 sequence is CAISLFWEKSLYEQYF. The CDR3 DNA reads TGTGCCATCAGTCTTTTTTGGGAGAAATCCCTCTACGAGCAGTACTTC.

J is TRBJ2-1 and V is TRBV7-3; 8 nucleotides align to TRBD2. The trim removed 2 bases at V and 7 bases at J, leaving 7 bases unmatched. CDR3 size: 15 residues. Germline CDR1 reads SGHTA; CDR2 reads FQGTGA. CDR3 residues: CASSLHPGTSNEQFF. The DNA of the CDR3 is TGTGCCAGCAGCTTACATCCCGGGACTAGTAATGAGCAGTTCTTC.

This sequence joins TRBV20-1 and TRBJ1-1; D unresolved. In germline, CDR1 is DFQATT, CDR2 SNEGSKA (reference sequence). There are 11 residues in the CDR3. Trimming took 8 bases from V and 7 from J, leaving 14 bases between them. CDR3 DNA sequence: TGCAGTATAATCCCGGTCTTTGAAGCTTTCTTT. This sequence encodes CSIIPVFEAFF.

The chain combines TRBV12-5 with TRBJ2-1, with 16 bases identical to TRBD2. V lost 0 bases and J lost 7; bases outside the gene matches: 6. The CDR3 loop spans 18 amino acids. Germline CDR1 LGHNT, CDR2 FRNRAP. CDR3 amino acids: CASGLVTPGLAGGNEQFF. The CDR3 bases are TGTGCTAGTGGTTTGGTTACTCCGGGACTAGCGGGAGGGAATGAGCAGTTCTTC.

This chain joins TRBV12-5 and TRBJ1-1, with D unclear. The CDR3 is 13 residues long. V lost 7 bases, J lost 4 bases, and 13 bases lay in between. Germline CDR1 reads LGHNT; CDR2 reads FRNRAP. The CDR3 sequence is CASATQRSTEAFF. Written as DNA, the CDR3 is TGTGCTAGTGCAACCCAGAGATCCACTGAAGCTTTCTTT.

This clone was seen once. This chain connects TRBV7-9 to TRBJ2-7; 7 positions match TRBD1. Germline lookup yields CDR1 SEHNR and CDR2 FQNEAQ (reference sequence). Losses at the gene ends were 5 bases for V and 2 bases for J; bases not matched to a gene: 6. This CDR3 has 14 amino acids. CDR3 in amino acids: CASSLLQGPYEQYF. CDR3 DNA sequence: TGTGCCAGCAGCCTCTTACAGGGGCCCTACGAGCAGTACTTC. The whole variable domain, filled in from reference TRBV7-9 and TRBJ2-7, reads DTGVSQNPRHKITKRGQNVTFRCDPISEHNRLYWYRQTLGQGPEFLTYFQNEAQLEKSRLLSDRFSAERPKGSFSTLEIQRTEQGDSAMYLCASSLLQGPYEQYFGPGTRLTVT.

Turning to this clone: The sample contains more than one DNA sequence encoding this CDR3. This rearrangement joins TRBV9 to TRBJ1-6, with D unresolved. The CDR3 contains 14 residues. Germline loops: CDR1 SGDLS, CDR2 YYNGEE. The V gene lost 0 bases and the J gene lost 5 bases, with 6 bases spanning the gap. CDR3 nucleotide sequence: TGTGCCAGCAGCGTAGACGGAAATAATTCACCCCTCCACTTT. It codes for CASSVDGNNSPLHF.

The gene calls are TRBV6-5 and TRBJ1-5; maybe TRBD1 (5 bases). V gave up 6 bases and J gave up 4 bases, with 13 bases separating them. The CDR3 has 14 amino acids. Germline V gene sequence: CDR1 MNHEY, CDR2 SVGAGI. The CDR3 loop reads CASSGSWGNQPQHF. In nucleotides, the CDR3 is TGTGCCAGCAGCGGCTCATGGGGGAATCAGCCCCAGCATTTT.

J is TRBJ2-3 and V is TRBV2; the D gene is possibly TRBD2 (5 bases). The CDR3 covers 14 residues. Germline V gene lookup returns CDR1 SNHLY and CDR2 FYNNEI. V was trimmed by 5 bases and J by 2 bases, leaving 11 bases between them. The CDR3 nucleotides read TGTGCCAGCAGTACAATAGCGTACACAGATACGCAGTATTTT. This gives the protein CASSTIAYTDTQYF. Filled out from reference TRBV2 and TRBJ2-3, the complete variable domain reads EPEVTQTPSHQVTQMGQEVILRCVPISNHLYFYWYRQILGQKVEFLVSFYNNEISEKSEIFDDQFSVERPDGSNFTLKIRSTKLEDSAMYFCASSTIAYTDTQYFGPGTRLTVL.

This clone showed up just a few times. Other nucleotide sequences in the sample specify the same CDR3. The gene calls are TRBV6-5 and TRBJ1-1; TRBD1 is a possible D gene (6 bases). V shed 1 base and J shed 1 base, with 7 bases lying between them. This CDR3 spans 14 amino acids. Germline CDR1 reads MNHEY; CDR2 reads SVGAGI. The CDR3 nucleotides are TGTGCCAGCAGTTACTTACAGGGGAACACTGAAGCTTTCTTT. The encoded protein is CASSYLQGNTEAFF.

V is TRBV7-2 and J is TRBJ1-1; the D gene is possibly TRBD1 (5 bases). Between the trimmed V and J ends, which lost 5 bases and 0 bases, there was a span of 10 bases. The CDR3 is 14 amino acids. Germline CDR1 is SGHTA and CDR2 is FQGNSA. The DNA of the CDR3 is TGTGCCAGCAGCGCGTCAGGGATGAACACTGAAGCTTTCTTT. This encodes CASSASGMNTEAFF.

The chain links TRBV11-3 to TRBJ2-2, with unresolved D. This CDR3 spans 14 amino acids. Trimming left V 5 bases short and J 6 bases short, with 13 bases between. Per the germline V gene, CDR1 is SGHNT and CDR2 is YENEEA. The CDR3 loop reads CASSPYESPGELFF. As DNA, the CDR3 is TGTGCCAGCAGCCCCTACGAGAGTCCCGGGGAGCTGTTTTTT. The whole variable domain, filled in from reference TRBV11-3 and TRBJ2-2, reads EAGVVQSPRYKIIEKKQPVAFWCNPISGHNTLYWYLQNLGQGPELLIRYENEEAVDDSQLPKDRFSAERLKGVDSTLKIQPAELGDSAVYLCASSPYESPGELFFGEGSRLTVL.

This clone showed up just once. The V and J genes are TRBV19 and TRBJ2-1, with D possibly matching TRBD2 (5 bases). The germline CDR1 and CDR2 sequences are LNHDA and SQIVND (reference sequence). The V end lost 6 bases, the J end lost 0 bases, and 15 bases lay between the germline ends. The CDR3 runs 16 residues. Written as DNA, the CDR3 is TGTGCCAGTAGCCACGGGATTAGGAGCTCCTACAATGAGCAGTTCTTC. Its protein product is CASSHGIRSSYNEQFF. Using reference TRBV19 and TRBJ2-1 for the parts outside the CDR3, the full variable domain is DGGITQSPKYLFRKEGQNVTLSCEQNLNHDAMYWYRQDPGQGLRLIYYSQIVNDFQKGDIAEGYSVSREKKESFPLTVTSAQKNPTAFYLCASSHGIRSSYNEQFFGPGTRLTVL.

This clone has more than one count but fewer than ten. The chain combines TRBV28 with TRBJ1-5; D is unclear. V was trimmed by 6 bases and J by 1 base, leaving 10 bases between them. CDR3 length equals 14 residues. Germline V gene data show CDR1 as MDHEN and CDR2 as SYDVKM. DNA for the CDR3: TGTGCCAGCAGGGACTATAGAAGCAATCAGCCCCAGCATTTT. It codes for CASRDYRSNQPQHF.

This sequence joins TRBV12-3 or TRBV12-4 and TRBJ1-2; D call uncertain. V was clipped by 1 base and J by 4 bases, with 7 bases between them. The CDR3 consists of 13 residues. The CDR3 here is CASSLDPVYGYTF. The CDR3 nucleotides read TGTGCCAGCAGTTTAGACCCAGTCTATGGCTACACCTTC.